The 19 T cell receptor beta chains below all came from one sample that was sequenced in a study of blood T cell repertoires in COVID-19. Measured with immunoSEQ multiplex PCR; TCRdb has only the in-frame clones, and not every one. Of tens of thousands of clones in the sample, about 86% were seen once. The sequencing sample was made of peripheral blood. Receptor source: a human donor in a cohort sampled during active COVID-19.

This chain connects TRBV3-1 (or the pseudogene TRBV3-2) to TRBJ2-5; 13 bases are a match to TRBD2. This CDR3 region has 16 residues. V gave up 1 base and J gave up 5 bases; unmatched junction bases: 4. Germline V gene sequence: CDR1 LGHDT, CDR2 YNNKEL (reference sequence). As DNA, the CDR3 is TGTGCCAGCAGCCAAGGGACTAGCGGGGGCGGGGAGACCCAGTACTTC. This encodes CASSQGTSGGGETQYF.

This chain uses TRBV14 with TRBJ2-3; D perhaps matches TRBD2 (5 bases). Trimming removed 0 bases from V and 0 bases from J, with 13 bases in between. Germline V CDR1 and CDR2: SGHDN, FVKESK. CDR3 length: 17 amino acids. CDR3 nucleotide sequence: TGTGCCAGCAGCCAAGACCCCCGGGGTAGGAGCACAGATACGCAGTATTTT. Translation gives CASSQDPRGRSTDTQYF.

The genes are TRBV29-1 and TRBJ1-4; tentatively, D is TRBD1 (6 bases). Deletions cut 5 bases from V and 8 bases from J, with 15 bases between. Germline V lookup: CDR1 SQVTM, CDR2 ANQGSEA. The CDR3 runs 13 residues. The CDR3 DNA reads as TGCAGCGTTACACGGACAGAAGGGGAAAAACTGTTTTTT. It specifies CSVTRTEGEKLFF.

The V and J genes are TRBV4-3 and TRBJ1-1; D ambiguous. This CDR3 spans 14 amino acids. Trimming shortened V by 4 bases and J by 6 bases, and 15 bases separated the two germline ends. The V gene's germline CDR1 is LGHNA and CDR2 YSLEER. CDR3 bases: TGCGCCAGCAGCCCGCAGGCCACACGTTCTGAAGCTTTCTTT. Translation: CASSPQATRSEAFF.

This clone was observed a single time. The chain uses TRBV2 and TRBJ2-1; TRBD1 agrees at 10 bases. This CDR3 has 15 residues. Germline CDR1 SNHLY, CDR2 FYNNEI. V shed 10 bases and J 3 bases; nucleotides not matched to a gene: 9. The chain's CDR3 is CAIHFRDRGYNEQFF. The DNA for the CDR3 is TGTGCCATCCATTTCCGGGACAGGGGCTACAATGAGCAGTTCTTC.

The CDR3 is CASSGSGGPFKNYGYTF. The CDR3 DNA reads TGTGCCAGTAGTGGGTCAGGGGGCCCCTTCAAGAACTATGGCTACACCTTC. The chain links TRBV19 to TRBJ1-2; 8 nucleotides match TRBD1. V gave up 5 bases and J gave up 2 bases; unmatched junction bases: 13. This CDR3 contains 17 residues. Germline values: CDR1 LNHDA, CDR2 SQIVND (reference sequence).

A single count supports this clone. CDR3 sequence (DNA): TGTGCCAGCAGCTTGGGGTCGGGACAGAGATACAATGAGCAGTTCTTC. Translating it yields CASSLGSGQRYNEQFF. The chain employs TRBV5-6 and TRBJ2-1; 7 bases align to TRBD1. The CDR3 extends over 16 amino acids. V was clipped by 0 bases and J by 4 bases; unmatched bases: 7. Germline V gene sequence: CDR1 SGHDT, CDR2 YYEEEE.

Written as DNA, the CDR3 is TGTGCCACCCCAGACAGGGGTCCCACCGGGGAGCTGTTTTTT. As protein: CATPDRGPTGELFF. This chain uses TRBV6-5 with TRBJ2-2; 8 bases are a match to TRBD1. There are 14 residues in the CDR3. CDR1 is MNHEY and CDR2 is SVGAGI in the germline V gene. With 10 bases clipped from V and 4 bases from J, the junction kept 8 bases outside the gene matches.

V usage is TRBV10-2 and J usage is TRBJ2-5; 10 bases line up with TRBD2. After removal of 5 bases from V and 1 base from J, the junction contained 7 bases not matched to a gene. This CDR3 is built from 16 residues. Looked up from germline, CDR1 is WSHSY and CDR2 is SAAADI. The CDR3 loop is CASSRGLAGAQETQYF. CDR3 nucleotides: TGCGCCAGCAGTCGAGGGCTAGCGGGGGCCCAAGAGACCCAGTACTTC.

The gene calls are TRBV19 and TRBJ1-4, with a weak D call TRBD1 (6 bases). Per the germline V gene, CDR1 is LNHDA and CDR2 is SQIVND (reference sequence). V was cut by 7 bases and J by 7 bases, with 13 bases left in between. The CDR3 has 13 amino acids. The CDR3 DNA follows: TGTGCCAGTACCGGGACACAACTTGAAAAACTGTTTTTT. Protein: CASTGTQLEKLFF.

This sequence joins TRBV5-5 and TRBJ1-5; 9 bases align to TRBD1. Looked up from germline, CDR1 is SGHKS and CDR2 is YYEKEE (reference sequence). With 5 bases clipped from V and 1 base from J, the junction kept 10 bases outside the gene matches. The CDR3 totals 17 residues. The DNA of the CDR3 is TGTGCCAGCAGTTGGGGCCAGACAGGGGGAAGCAATCAGCCCCAGCATTTT. Translated, it gives CASSWGQTGGSNQPQHF.

The chain carries TRBV6-5 and TRBJ2-3; 8 bases are a match to TRBD1. Germline V CDR1 and CDR2: MNHEY, SVGAGI. This CDR3 comprises 16 residues. Trimming removed 3 bases from V and 4 bases from J; junction bases left unmatched: 9. The CDR3 is CASSYWSGGPADTQYF. The CDR3 region has the DNA TGTGCCAGCAGTTATTGGTCAGGGGGCCCGGCAGATACGCAGTATTTT.

The table lists this clone with a few counts. This chain joins TRBV4-2 and TRBJ1-6; D perhaps matches TRBD1 (5 bases). Germline assignment: CDR1 LGHNA and CDR2 YNFKEQ. V lost 1 base to trimming and J lost 0 bases, with 7 bases between them. This CDR3 spans 16 amino acids. The CDR3 DNA sequence: TGTGCCAGCAGCCAAGGGGGCAGCTCCTATAATTCACCCCTCCACTTT. The encoded protein is CASSQGGSSYNSPLHF.

This clone occurred once. The chain joins TRBV29-1 to TRBJ2-7; a weak D match, TRBD2 (6 bases). Trimming left V 5 bases short and J 4 bases short, with 15 bases between. The CDR3 contains 13 residues. Germline V gene data show CDR1 as SQVTM and CDR2 as ANQGSEA. The CDR3 is CSVSPGLRYEQYF. The CDR3 DNA sequence: TGCAGCGTTTCACCGGGACTCCGGTACGAGCAGTACTTC.

The rearrangement uses TRBV6-1 and TRBJ1-6; D is perhaps TRBD1 (5 bases). The CDR3 is 15 residues long. Germline values: CDR1 MNHNS, CDR2 SASEGT. Trimming stripped 2 bases from V and 6 bases from J, with 11 bases between. CDR3 coding DNA: TGTGCCAGCAGTGAACTCTCTGGGGCTAATTCACCCCTCCACTTT. It codes for CASSELSGANSPLHF.

The chain is built from TRBV11-2 and TRBJ2-1; no firm D call. The germline V gene encodes CDR1 SGHAT and CDR2 FQNNGV. The CDR3 is made up of 12 amino acids. V lost 5 bases, J lost 7 bases, and 9 bases lay in between. In nucleotides, the CDR3 is TGTGCCAGCAGCCCCGCGGTAAATGAGCAGTTCTTC. It is translated as CASSPAVNEQFF.

The chain is built from TRBV12-3 or TRBV12-4 and TRBJ2-2; no clear D. The CDR3 runs 11 residues. V was trimmed by 6 bases and J by 5 bases, leaving 4 bases between them. The CDR3 region has the DNA TGTGCCAGCAGGGAGACCGGGGAGCTGTTTTTT. The encoded protein is CASRETGELFF.

The genes are TRBV7-9 and TRBJ2-5; 8 nucleotides line up with TRBD1. CDR1 is SEHNR, CDR2 FQNEAQ, per germline (reference sequence). V shed 1 base, J shed 2 bases, and the junction held 3 bases outside the gene matches. This CDR3 is 15 amino acids long. The CDR3 region is CASSLGQGAQETQYF. CDR3 bases: TGTGCCAGCAGCTTAGGGCAGGGGGCACAAGAGACCCAGTACTTC.

The chain links TRBV13 to TRBJ2-1; 9 positions agree with TRBD2. V lost 3 bases to trimming and J lost 5 bases; unmatched junction nucleotides: 8. The CDR3 is made up of 16 amino acids. Germline V gives CDR1 PRHDT, CDR2 FYEKMQ (reference sequence). CDR3 protein: CASSLGAGGPHNEQFF. CDR3 DNA sequence: TGTGCCAGCAGCTTGGGAGCGGGGGGACCCCACAATGAGCAGTTCTTC.